Shown below are 7 T cell receptor beta chains from a single sample sequenced in a study of blood T cells in healthy people across ages. The authors ran a second PCR of about 6 to 11 cycles using a sample-barcoded 5' primer and a J-beta primer mix. Each CDR3 protein gets one entry after TCRdb re-called the 5' RACE reads with MiXCR. The sample records 650,000 to 1,000,000 distinct CDR3 sequences, 30% to 45% being singletons. The specimen was blood. The origin of the receptors is a man aged 18 to 30 in good health.

A few counts support this clonotype. The J gene is TRBJ2-6, the V gene TRBV4-2; D gene unclear. V was cut by 0 bases and J by 2 bases, with 8 bases left in between. Germline CDR1 reads LGHNA; CDR2 reads YNFKEQ. The CDR3 loop spans 16 amino acids. The CDR3 bases are TGTGCCAGCAGCCAAGATCCCCCCCCTGGGGCCAACGTCCTGACTTTC. It yields the protein CASSQDPPPGANVLTF.

This clonotype has ten or more counts. The rearrangement links TRBV19 to TRBJ2-3; D call uncertain. In germline, CDR1 is LNHDA, CDR2 SQIVND (reference sequence). Trimming cost V 3 bases and J 6 bases, with 13 bases left between them. This CDR3 has 14 residues. CDR3 nucleotides: TGTGCCAGTAGTATCGCCGCTGGACGGGATACGCAGTATTTT. It translates to CASSIAAGRDTQYF.

The sample holds a few counts of this clonotype. The gene calls are TRBV20-1 and TRBJ1-4, with 11 bases aligning to TRBD1. The CDR3 is 12 residues long. Per the germline V gene, CDR1 is DFQATT and CDR2 is SNEGSKA (reference sequence). The CDR3 DNA is TGCCGACCGGGACAGGGGGATGAAAAACTGTTTTTT. Amino acid sequence: CRPGQGDEKLFF.

Regarding this clonotype: This may stem from a read error, because a much larger clone lies one nucleotide away. This sequence joins TRBV29-1 and TRBJ2-3; weak D call: TRBD2 (5 bases). V gave up 5 bases and J gave up 6 bases, with 21 bases separating them. This CDR3 spans 15 amino acids. The V gene's germline CDR1 is SQVTM and CDR2 ANQGSEA. CDR3 region: CSVLFWRTPSDTQYF. CDR3 bases: TGCAGCGTTCTGTTTTGGAGGACTCCATCGGATACGCAGTATTTT.

The V gene is TRBV20-1, the J gene TRBJ1-2; 8 bases align to TRBD1. After removal of 1 base from V and 4 bases from J, the junction contained 2 bases not matched to a gene. Germline CDR1 reads DFQATT; CDR2 reads SNEGSKA (reference sequence). The CDR3 contains 13 residues. CDR3 bases: TGCAGTGCTAGAGGGACAGGGATCTATGGCTACACCTTC. Its protein is CSARGTGIYGYTF.

This clonotype turned up a few times. In DNA, the CDR3 is TGTGCCAGCAGCGGGGGAGCGGACAGGGTTTACGAGCAGTACTTC. It translates to CASSGGADRVYEQYF. The V and J genes are TRBV9 and TRBJ2-7; 8 bases are a match to TRBD1. The trim removed 3 bases at V and 4 bases at J, leaving 9 bases unmatched. This CDR3 has 15 residues. Per germline, CDR1 SGDLS and CDR2 YYNGEE.

The chain uses TRBV9 and TRBJ2-2, with a weak D call TRBD1 (5 bases). The CDR3 has 15 amino acids. Per germline, CDR1 SGDLS and CDR2 YYNGEE. The V and J ends lost 0 bases and 7 bases respectively, with 13 bases between them. CDR3 amino acids: CASSVEARADGELFF. Here the CDR3 DNA reads TGTGCCAGCAGCGTAGAGGCCAGGGCCGACGGGGAGCTGTTTTTT.